The 29 T cell receptor beta chains below were found in one sample sequenced in a study of spatial heterogeneity in lung cancer (dated by TCRdb to between 2017 and 2020). In the paper's terms, the time point label means: sample taken at primary tumor resection. Here is what the overall study found, with its caveats: The tumor nonsynonymous mutation count correlated with the number of expanded alpha and beta TCRs within the tumor.

Their recognized antigens are unknown. The method was 5' RACE. Sequencing took place on a NextSeq 500. TCRdb cleaned the public reads at Q25 with fastp, built clones with MiXCR and kept in-frame beta chains. A single entry per CDR3 protein holds the most common genes and DNA from its merged rows. The sample table holds about 13,000 distinct CDR3 sequences, of which 4% to 5.5% were seen once. 20% to 25% of the sample rests with the top ten. The material sequenced was lung tumor tissue, taken at surgery. The receptors were sampled from a male donor with early-stage non-small cell lung cancer.

This clonotype was counted many times. This beta chain was picked up by a library intended for alpha chains and is off target, so its count carries little meaning. The V and J genes are TRBV2 and TRBJ2-3; the match to TRBD1 covers 8 bases. This CDR3 is 14 amino acids long. The germline gives CDR1 SNHLY, CDR2 FYNNEI. J was trimmed by 0 bases and V by 8 bases; bases with no gene match: 4. As DNA, the CDR3 is TGTGCCAGCGCCTGGGACAGGAGCACAGATACGCAGTATTTT. Residues: CASAWDRSTDTQYF.

This clonotype has at least ten counts. This beta chain is an off-target read within a library intended for alpha chains, so its frequency means little. The chain links TRBV7-2 to TRBJ1-1; TRBD1 might be the D (5 bases). CDR1 and CDR2 from the germline V gene are SGHTA and FQGNSA. The length of the CDR3 is 13 residues. V was trimmed by 8 bases and J by 2 bases, leaving 12 bases between them. The CDR3 reads CASGNRLNTEAFF. The CDR3 DNA reads TGTGCCAGCGGGAACAGGCTTAACACTGAAGCTTTCTTT.

On this clonotype: Found in a library prepared for alpha chains, this beta chain is an off-target read, and its abundance has little meaning. The CDR3 bases are TGCGCCAGCAGTCCCGGGGGTAGCTCCTACGAGCAGTACTTC. This gives the protein CASSPGGSSYEQYF. The chain combines TRBV23-1 with TRBJ2-7; the D gene is possibly TRBD2 (6 bases). TRBV23-1 carries the ORF label, with uncertain function. Trimming took off 4 bases at V and 0 bases at J, with 10 bases between the two ends. The CDR3 runs 14 residues.

This clonotype was found many times. This beta chain turned up in a library designed for alpha chains; as an off-target read, its abundance says little. The chain is built from TRBV12-3 or TRBV12-4 and TRBJ1-2; the match to TRBD1 covers 9 bases. The trim removed 6 bases at V and 4 bases at J, leaving 6 bases unmatched. The CDR3 covers 14 residues. The CDR3 region is CASRTGGWGYGYTF. CDR3 DNA sequence: TGTGCCAGCAGGACAGGGGGATGGGGCTATGGCTACACCTTC.

This clonotype was recorded many times. A library prepared for alpha chains yielded this beta chain as an off-target read; its size is of little meaning. The chain employs TRBV20-1 and TRBJ1-2, with unresolved D. V dropped 6 bases and J dropped 1 base, with 9 bases sitting between them. The CDR3 totals 12 residues. Germline V CDR1 and CDR2: DFQATT, SNEGSKA (reference sequence). In DNA form, the CDR3 reads TGCAGTGCCGTGGACGGTAACTATGGCTACACCTTC. This translates into CSAVDGNYGYTF.

This clonotype was recorded at least ten times. Being off target in a library aimed at alpha chains, this beta chain has a size of little meaning. The chain combines TRBV10-3 with TRBJ1-5; D is unclear. There are 14 residues in the CDR3. The germline V and J ends were trimmed by 2 bases and 2 bases, with 7 bases remaining between them. Germline values: CDR1 ENHRY, CDR2 SYGVKD. CDR3 DNA sequence: TGTGCCATCAGTGAGGCCGGGGGCAATCAGCCCCAGCATTTT. This codes for CAISEAGGNQPQHF.

This clonotype occurred many times. A library prepared for alpha chains yielded this beta chain as an off-target read; its size is of little meaning. V and J are TRBV20-1 and TRBJ1-2; TRBD1 matches at 8 bases. CDR1 and CDR2 (germline): DFQATT, SNEGSKA (reference sequence). The CDR3 runs 14 residues. V gave up 1 base and J gave up 5 bases; unmatched junction bases: 6. The CDR3 loop reads CSARAGQGWYGYTF. The CDR3 DNA follows: TGCAGTGCTAGAGCAGGACAGGGATGGTATGGCTACACCTTC.

This clonotype has ten or more counts. In a library made to pick up alpha chains, this beta chain is a stray read with a size that means little. The chain is built from TRBV20-1 and TRBJ2-7, with 8 bases aligning to TRBD2. The trim removed 3 bases at V and 3 bases at J, leaving 13 bases unmatched. From germline, CDR1 is DFQATT and CDR2 SNEGSKA (reference sequence). The CDR3 loop spans 16 amino acids. CDR3 region: CSASTPGGASDYEQYF. As DNA, the CDR3 is TGCAGTGCTAGTACCCCCGGGGGGGCGTCGGACTACGAGCAGTACTTC.

This clonotype was seen many times. This beta chain represents an off-target read in a library built for alpha chains; its size is of limited meaning. The J gene is TRBJ2-7, the V gene TRBV7-2, with 8 bases that match TRBD1. The J segment lost 2 bases and the V segment lost 6 bases, leaving 6 bases of the junction unmatched. The germline V gene encodes CDR1 SGHTA and CDR2 FQGNSA. The CDR3 is 14 residues long. The CDR3: CASRTGTGTYEQYF. CDR3 in DNA: TGTGCCAGCAGGACCGGGACAGGAACCTACGAGCAGTACTTC.

This clonotype appeared many times. This beta chain is an unintended read in a library built for alpha chains; its size means little. This chain connects TRBV7-2 to TRBJ2-4; maybe TRBD1 (6 bases). Germline CDR1 reads SGHTA; CDR2 reads FQGNSA. V was shortened by 5 bases and J by 9 bases, with 17 bases between the two germline ends. The CDR3 consists of 14 residues. CDR3 bases: TGTGCCAGCAGCGAATACCTAGGCAGGGGCATTCAGTACTTC. Translation gives CASSEYLGRGIQYF.

About this clonotype itself: The size of this beta chain means little, since it is a stray read in a library made for alpha chains. V and J are TRBV5-4 and TRBJ1-3; D is uncertain. The CDR3 has 14 residues. Per germline, CDR1 SGHNT and CDR2 YYREEE (reference sequence). The germline V and J ends were trimmed by 4 bases and 5 bases, with 13 bases remaining between them. The DNA for the CDR3 is TGTGCCAGCAGCCGCGAAGGGTTAAGAAACACCATATATTTT. This gives the protein CASSREGLRNTIYF.

This clonotype was observed a few times. Because the library targeted alpha chains, this beta chain is an off-target read whose size means little. V and J are TRBV4-3 and TRBJ1-3; 7 positions agree with TRBD1. The trim removed 0 bases at V and 0 bases at J, leaving 14 bases unmatched. Germline-derived CDR1 and CDR2 are LGHNA and YSLEER. The CDR3 contains 20 residues. CDR3 protein: CASSQDRPTTGRLSGNTIYF. Here the CDR3 DNA reads TGCGCCAGCAGCCAAGATCGTCCGACGACAGGGAGGCTCTCTGGAAACACCATATATTTT.

Many counts were recorded for this clonotype. As an off-target read in a library built for alpha chains, this beta chain has a frequency of little significance. The rearrangement uses TRBV7-2 and TRBJ2-5, with 7 bases fitting TRBD1. V gave up 5 bases and J gave up 1 base; unmatched junction bases: 7. CDR3 size: 15 residues. The germline gives CDR1 SGHTA, CDR2 FQGNSA. In DNA, the CDR3 is TGTGCCAGCAGCCCAGACAGGGCCGCCCAAGAGACCCAGTACTTC. Translation: CASSPDRAAQETQYF.

This clonotype was counted once. A library prepared for alpha chains yielded this beta chain as an off-target read; its size is of little meaning. V usage is TRBV6-2 or TRBV6-3 and J usage is TRBJ1-6; D is perhaps TRBD1 (5 bases). With 2 bases removed from V and 5 bases from J, the gap between germline ends came to 10 bases. The CDR3 is 15 residues long. Germline CDR1 reads MNHEY; CDR2 reads SVGEGT. The CDR3 spells CASSYGGAHNSPLHF. CDR3 nucleotides: TGTGCCAGCAGTTACGGTGGGGCGCATAATTCACCCCTCCACTTT.

This clonotype has at least ten counts. This beta chain turned up in a library designed for alpha chains; as an off-target read, its abundance says little. The chain combines TRBV28 with TRBJ2-5, with 8 bases fitting TRBD1. This CDR3 is 13 amino acids long. The germline gives CDR1 MDHEN, CDR2 SYDVKM. Trimming at V came to 6 bases and at J to 4 bases, leaving 4 bases not matched to a gene. CDR3 amino acids: CASSVQGGETQYF. DNA of the CDR3: TGTGCCAGCAGCGTACAGGGGGGAGAGACCCAGTACTTC.

For this clonotype: This beta chain represents an off-target read in a library built for alpha chains; its size is of limited meaning. V usage is TRBV6-6 and J usage is TRBJ2-1, with TRBD2 identical over 7 bases. After removal of 4 bases from V and 13 bases from J, the junction contained 10 bases not matched to a gene. Germline assignment: CDR1 MNHNY and CDR2 SVGAGI (reference sequence). The CDR3 is 13 amino acids. The CDR3 region is CASSSSGIAGQFF. CDR3 bases: TGTGCCAGCAGTTCATCCGGGATAGCGGGTCAGTTCTTC.

This clonotype was picked up many times. This beta chain came through as a stray read in a library set up for alpha chains, and its size says little. J is TRBJ1-1 and V is TRBV2, with D perhaps matching TRBD1 (5 bases). Germline V gene data show CDR1 as SNHLY and CDR2 as FYNNEI. V was shortened by 5 bases and J by 3 bases, with 10 bases between the two germline ends. This CDR3 has 13 residues. The CDR3: CASSLQGYTEAFF. CDR3 DNA sequence: TGTGCCAGCAGTCTGCAGGGCTACACTGAAGCTTTCTTT. Variable domain in full (rest from reference TRBV2 and TRBJ1-1): EPEVTQTPSHQVTQMGQEVILRCVPISNHLYFYWYRQILGQKVEFLVSFYNNEISEKSEIFDDQFSVERPDGSNFTLKIRSTKLEDSAMYFCASSLQGYTEAFFGQGTRLTVV.

This clonotype was seen ten or more times. The library was prepared for alpha chains; this beta chain is a stray read, so its frequency means little. The chain combines TRBV5-1 with TRBJ2-1; 10 nucleotides match TRBD1. This CDR3 comprises 13 residues. The J segment lost 8 bases and the V segment lost 6 bases, leaving 5 bases of the junction unmatched. Germline V lookup: CDR1 SGHRS, CDR2 YFSETQ. This chain's CDR3 is CASTGTGEYEQFF. The CDR3 region has the DNA TGCGCCAGCACAGGGACAGGGGAATATGAGCAGTTCTTC.

This clonotype was observed at least ten times. This beta chain appears as a stray read in a library generated for alpha chains; its size is not informative. The genes are TRBV6-4 and TRBJ1-6; unclear D gene. The CDR3 loop spans 14 amino acids. Germline lookup yields CDR1 MRHNA and CDR2 SNTAGT. V was clipped by 7 bases and J by 7 bases, with 14 bases between them. The CDR3 bases are TGTGCCAGCACCCCGTCCCCGGGCAATTCACCCCTCCACTTT. Its protein is CASTPSPGNSPLHF.

This clonotype was observed many times. In a library made to pick up alpha chains, this beta chain is a stray read with a size that means little. This chain uses TRBV11-2 with TRBJ2-3, with 9 positions matching TRBD2. The CDR3 consists of 16 residues. V lost 3 bases, J lost 2 bases, and 6 bases stayed unmatched. Germline loops: CDR1 SGHAT, CDR2 FQNNGV. Written as DNA, the CDR3 is TGTGCCAGCAGCTTTGGGTCTAGCGGGGCCACAGATACGCAGTATTTT. This codes for CASSFGSSGATDTQYF.

This clonotype appeared many times. The library was built for alpha chains, so this beta chain is an off-target read and its size means little. This chain uses TRBV24-1 with TRBJ1-5; D not resolved. Germline values: CDR1 KGHDR, CDR2 SFDVKD. The CDR3 has 13 amino acids. V was trimmed by 4 bases and J by 4 bases, leaving 7 bases between them. DNA for the CDR3: TGTGCCACCAGTGAAGATGGGAATCAGCCCCAGCATTTT. Its translation: CATSEDGNQPQHF.

This clonotype is termed medium-sized. This beta chain is a stray sequence in a library constructed for alpha chains; its clone size is not meaningful. The rearrangement joins TRBV6-2 or TRBV6-3 to TRBJ2-3; D not certain. The CDR3 spans 13 residues. V was shortened by 6 bases and J by 6 bases, with 13 bases between the two germline ends. CDR1 is MNHEY, CDR2 SVGEGT, per germline. CDR3 in amino acids: CASRAPPGDTQYF. The CDR3 DNA follows: TGTGCCAGCAGAGCCCCTCCGGGCGATACGCAGTATTTT.

Within the sample, this clonotype is medium-sized. This beta chain represents an off-target read in a library built for alpha chains; its size is of limited meaning. The chain couples TRBV10-2 to TRBJ1-2; D gene unclear. Germline V gene lookup returns CDR1 WSHSY and CDR2 SAAADI. The CDR3 sequence is 13 residues long. V was shortened by 2 bases and J by 2 bases, with 6 bases between the two germline ends. CDR3 in amino acids: CASSEDGNYGYTF. The CDR3 region has the DNA TGCGCCAGCAGTGAGGACGGGAACTATGGCTACACCTTC.

This clonotype was detected a few times. Found in a library prepared for alpha chains, this beta chain is an off-target read, and its abundance has little meaning. The chain uses TRBV20-1 and TRBJ2-3; TRBD1 matches at 9 bases. V was pared by 6 bases and J by 5 bases, with 6 bases of the junction left unmatched. The CDR3 is made up of 13 amino acids. Germline loops: CDR1 DFQATT, CDR2 SNEGSKA (reference sequence). CDR3 in amino acids: CSADRDREDTQYF. For the CDR3, the DNA is TGCAGTGCCGACCGGGACAGGGAAGATACGCAGTATTTT.

On this clonotype: A much larger clone lies one base from this, so it may be a read error. As an off-target read in a library built for alpha chains, this beta chain has a frequency of little significance. The J gene is TRBJ2-5, the V gene TRBV7-9; D is uncertain. The germline V gene has CDR1 SEHNR and CDR2 FQNEAQ (reference sequence). V lost 5 bases, J lost 4 bases, and 11 bases lay in between. This CDR3 region has 13 residues. The CDR3 loop reads CASSSRKRETQYF. The CDR3 DNA sequence: TGTGCCAGCAGCAGCCGGAAAAGAGAGACCCAGTACTTC.

As to this clonotype: Within a library made for alpha chains, this beta chain is off target, and its count is uninformative. The chain is built from TRBV6-6 and TRBJ1-4, with unresolved D. This CDR3 is built from 12 residues. The V and J ends lost 4 bases and 5 bases respectively, with 5 bases between them. Germline V gives CDR1 MNHNY, CDR2 SVGAGI (reference sequence). The CDR3 is CASSSVNEKLFF. The CDR3 nucleotides read TGTGCCAGCAGTTCTGTCAATGAAAAACTGTTTTTT.

This clonotype was seen repeatedly, ten times or more. This beta chain is an unintended read in a library built for alpha chains; its size means little. This chain connects TRBV5-6 to TRBJ2-5, with 7 bases identical to TRBD2. The V and J ends lost 4 bases and 4 bases, in that order; junction bases with no gene match: 4. This CDR3 comprises 13 residues. Germline-derived CDR1 and CDR2 are SGHDT and YYEEEE. CDR3 DNA: TGTGCCAGCAGCCAGACTAGCCCAGAGACCCAGTACTTC. It is translated as CASSQTSPETQYF.

This clonotype is medium-sized in the sample. This beta chain is an unintended read in a library built for alpha chains; its size means little. The chain links TRBV7-2 to TRBJ1-1; TRBD1 is a possible D gene (5 bases). Germline assignment: CDR1 SGHTA and CDR2 FQGNSA. The length of the CDR3 is 14 residues. Trimming pared 4 bases from V and 6 bases from J, leaving 15 bases between. In DNA, the CDR3 is TGTGCCAGCAGCTCCGGACTGGGGGGGGCTGAAGCTTTCTTT. Protein: CASSSGLGGAEAFF.

This clonotype has more than one count but fewer than ten. Since it is a stray read in a library aimed at alpha chains, this beta chain has a size that is not meaningful. The chain couples TRBV12-3 or TRBV12-4 to TRBJ2-1; no definite D call. This CDR3 contains 13 residues. The V end lost 1 base, the J end lost 7 bases, and 8 bases lay between the germline ends. CDR3: CASSLEAGNEQFF. CDR3 in DNA: TGTGCCAGCAGTTTAGAAGCCGGGAATGAGCAGTTCTTC.